This record looks at one TCR beta chain sequence and its context. It lacks a known antigen. The record has no base qualities; no much larger clone is one base away. The immunoSEQ Assay, a bias-controlled multiplex PCR, was used to amplify TCRbeta CDR3 regions from genomic DNA. From the authors' description of their analysis: Within the assay, amplification of reference gene primers was used to estimate how many nucleated cells each sample contained. Sequence reads were collapsed and filtered to measure the absolute abundance of every unique TCRbeta CDR3 rearrangement. For each sample, productive Simpson clonality was calculated as the square root of Simpson's diversity index over productive rearrangements. TCRdb obtained this table from immuneACCESS and retained in-frame rearrangements with V and J assigned. These tables miss some clones; where compared with another copy, unresolved V genes account for less than half of the shortfall, and the remainder is unexplained. That table furnishes V, J and clone size, whereas the DNA furnished D and trimming. This sample gives roughly 51,000 clones in total; around 86% of them show up just once. 5.5% to 7.5% of the sample rests with the top ten.

Whole blood was collected in K2EDTA tubes by collaborating institutions according to the institutions' own protocols. For TCRbeta analysis, collaborators shipped samples as frozen whole blood, isolated PBMCs, or DNA extracted from either of those sample types. This entry belongs to a study of blood T cell repertoires in COVID-19 (dated by TCRdb to 2019 to 2021). As for the study more broadly: Samples covering the acute and convalescent phases of COVID-19 were provided by collaborators in the United States, Italy and Spain. Where available, HLA class I and class II types were obtained from metadata supplied by the sample provider rather than from assay-based typing. Subjects who had been exposed to COVID-19, were actively infected with it, or had recovered from it provided the deeply sampled blood TCRbeta repertoires that made up the dataset. The prospective study material was composed of cDNA or gDNA derived from T cells, B-cell-depleted T cells, or PBMCs. The sample metadata nearly always contained a de-identified subject ID, COVID-19 status, age in years and sex. A freely available public database, intended as a resource for researchers studying the immune response to SARS-CoV-2, is where the repertoires were released. Samples were obtained from the ongoing ImmuneRACE study (first 160 participants) and from about 1,300 subjects provided by 6 global collaborators.

What the work shows at the level of the full study, not this receptor alone: The quantity of clinical and demographic metadata differed by source and by participant and was supplied without curation.

There are 14 amino acids in the CDR3, from cysteine to phenylalanine inclusive. CDR3 DNA is the only sequence kept; it has 42 bases, read in frame from the first base. CDR1 and CDR2 were assigned from the germline V gene (reference sequence) as SEHNR and FQNEAQ. Trimming takes 5 bases off V and 7 bases off J; junction bases not matched to a gene: 10. Specimen: peripheral blood. The receptor comes from a man aged 45 to 65 with active COVID-19. Here the chain combines TRBV7-9 and TRBJ2-7; TRBD1 aligns with 8 central bases. The DNA is as follows: TGTGCCAGCAGCCCAATCGCAGGGGGCCGGGAGCAGTACTTC. Its coded protein is CASSPIAGGREQYF.